The sequence of this T cell receptor beta chain was determined in a study of T cell responses to AZD1222 COVID-19 vaccine. Regarding the study as a whole: Spike-specific TCR breadth and depth rose after two AZD1222 doses. A mostly white British donor set with more females was recruited, and clonal diversity was possibly underestimated. Per reports, nearly half of all spike-specific TCRs target regions that are unmutated in variants.

The repertoire was sequenced with immunoSEQ multiplex PCR; TCRdb's copy has only in-frame clones and lacks some. The sample lists about 120,000 clones; roughly 86% were seen once. This clone was counted between two and nine times. Its target is unknown. The same CDR3 arises from other DNA sequences in this sample as well. Combined were second doses at about 4 or about 12 weeks. The CDR3 has 16 residues. Looked up from germline, CDR1 is LGHNA and CDR2 is YSLEER. V was shortened by 0 bases and J by 0 bases, with 6 bases between the two germline ends. This chain connects TRBV4-3 to TRBJ2-6; D not certain. The starting material was peripheral blood, obtained 28 days after the second AZD1222 dose. This clonotype was obtained from an adult who received the AZD1222 COVID-19 vaccine. The CDR3 loop is CASSQDLGSGANVLTF. CDR3 in DNA: TGCGCCAGCAGCCAAGATCTGGGCTCTGGGGCCAACGTCCTGACTTTC.